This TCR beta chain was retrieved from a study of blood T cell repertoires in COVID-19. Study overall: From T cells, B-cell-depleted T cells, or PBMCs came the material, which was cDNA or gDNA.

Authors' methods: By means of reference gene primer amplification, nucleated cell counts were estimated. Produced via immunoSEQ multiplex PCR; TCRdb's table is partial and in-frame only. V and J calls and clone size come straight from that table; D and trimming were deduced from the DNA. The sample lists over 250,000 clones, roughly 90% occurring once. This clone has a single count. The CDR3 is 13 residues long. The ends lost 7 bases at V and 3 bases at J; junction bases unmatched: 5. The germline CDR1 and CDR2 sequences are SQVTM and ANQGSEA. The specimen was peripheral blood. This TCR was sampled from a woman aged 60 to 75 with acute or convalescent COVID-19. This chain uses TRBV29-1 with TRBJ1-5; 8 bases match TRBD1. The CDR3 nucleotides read TGCAGCGGCCGGACAGGGTACAATCAGCCCCAGCATTTT. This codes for CSGRTGYNQPQHF.